This record looks at one T cell receptor (beta chain) sequence and its context. These data come from a study of blood T cell repertoires in COVID-19. Across the whole study: The samples span acute and convalescent COVID-19 from the United States, Italy and Spain.

Enrollees, about 18 to 89 years old, lived in about two dozen US areas. Participants reported their clinical history, and cohort assignment relied on those reports. CDR3 length: 14 residues. J lost 2 bases, V lost 6 bases, and 3 bases had no gene match. Germline V gene sequence: CDR1 SGHVS, CDR2 FQNEAQ. As originally analysed: It was from reference gene primer amplification that nucleated cell counts were estimated. Method: immunoSEQ multiplex PCR; TCRdb's copy keeps in-frame clones and lacks some. D and trimming were read from the DNA, whereas the V and J calls and clone size are those reported in that table. Here the sample spans some 180,000 clones, 80% being singletons.

The receptor comes from a man in his fifties or sixties who had been exposed to COVID-19. This rearrangement joins TRBV7-8 to TRBJ2-7, with 11 nucleotides matching TRBD2. Sample: PBMCs or T cells enriched from blood (not recorded which). For the CDR3, the DNA is TGTGCCAGCAGACTAGCGGGAGTTGCCTACGAGCAGTACTTC. Protein product: CASRLAGVAYEQYF.